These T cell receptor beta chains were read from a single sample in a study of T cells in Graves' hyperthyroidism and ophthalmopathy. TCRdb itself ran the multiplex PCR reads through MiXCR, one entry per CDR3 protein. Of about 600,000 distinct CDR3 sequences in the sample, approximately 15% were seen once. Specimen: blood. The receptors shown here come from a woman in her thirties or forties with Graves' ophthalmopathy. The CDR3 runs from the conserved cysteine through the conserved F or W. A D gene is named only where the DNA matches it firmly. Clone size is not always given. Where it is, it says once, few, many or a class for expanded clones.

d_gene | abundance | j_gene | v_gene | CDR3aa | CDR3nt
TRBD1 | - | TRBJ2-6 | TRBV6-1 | CASSPDRDYGANVLTF | TGTGCCAGCAGTCCAGACAGGGATTATGGGGCCAACGTCCTGACTTTC
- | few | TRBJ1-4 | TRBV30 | CAWQLEAEKLFF | TGTGCCTGGCAACTAGAGGCGGAAAAACTGTTTTTT
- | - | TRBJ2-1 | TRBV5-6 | CASSTSLSSYNEQFF | TGTGCCAGCAGTACCTCGCTCAGCTCCTACAATGAGCAGTTCTTC
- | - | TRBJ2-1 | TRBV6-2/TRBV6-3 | CASSSRSVYNEQFF | TGTGCCAGCAGTTCTCGCTCTGTGTACAATGAGCAGTTCTTC
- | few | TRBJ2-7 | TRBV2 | CASSAAPWEPYF | TGTGCCAGCAGCGCGGCCCCTTGGGAGCCGTACTTC
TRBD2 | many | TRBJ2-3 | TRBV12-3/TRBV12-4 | CASSLYSGSESTDTQYF | TGTGCCAGCAGTTTGTATAGCGGGAGCGAAAGCACAGATACGCAGTATTTT
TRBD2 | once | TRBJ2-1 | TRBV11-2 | CASSPGLAGGRSSYNEQFF | TGTGCCAGCAGCCCAGGACTAGCGGGAGGCCGCAGCTCCTACAATGAGCAGTTCTTC
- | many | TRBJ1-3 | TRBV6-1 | CASSETLGGAGGNTIYF | TGTGCCAGCAGTGAAACACTTGGAGGTGCGGGTGGCAACACCATATATTTT
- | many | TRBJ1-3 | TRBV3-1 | CASSREGIGSGNTIYF | TGTGCCAGCAGCCGTGAGGGCATCGGCTCTGGAAACACCATATATTTT
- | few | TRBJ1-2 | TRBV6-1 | CASMPGPIYGYTF | TGTGCCAGCATGCCAGGGCCCATCTATGGCTACACCTTC
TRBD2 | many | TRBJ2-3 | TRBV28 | CASSLLRAGGFTDTQYF | TGTGCCAGCAGTTTATTACGAGCGGGAGGGTTCACAGATACGCAGTATTTT
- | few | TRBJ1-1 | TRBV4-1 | CASSRRSGTSAFF | TGCGCCAGCAGCCGTCGCTCCGGGACATCAGCTTTCTTT
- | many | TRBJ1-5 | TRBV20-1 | CSARGNQPQHF | TGCAGTGCTAGAGGCAATCAGCCCCAGCATTTT
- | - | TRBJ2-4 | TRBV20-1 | CSARGQAPKNIQYF | TGCAGTGCTAGAGGACAGGCCCCCAAAAACATTCAGTACTTC
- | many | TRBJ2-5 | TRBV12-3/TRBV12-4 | CASSTGTGRGYF | TGTGCCAGCAGCACCGGGACCGGCCGTGGATACTTC
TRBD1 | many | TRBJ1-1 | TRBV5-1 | CASSLGQANTEAFF | TGCGCCAGCAGCCTGGGACAGGCGAACACTGAAGCTTTCTTT
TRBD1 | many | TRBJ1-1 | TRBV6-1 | CASSENRGQGAEAFF | TGTGCCAGCAGTGAAAATCGGGGACAGGGGGCTGAAGCTTTCTTT
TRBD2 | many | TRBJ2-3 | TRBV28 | CASRGLAGGPSTDTQYF | TGTGCCAGCCGCGGACTAGCGGGAGGGCCAAGCACAGATACGCAGTATTTT
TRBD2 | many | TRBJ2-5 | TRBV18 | CASSPRLADQETQYF | TGTGCCAGCTCACCACGGCTAGCGGATCAAGAGACCCAGTACTTC
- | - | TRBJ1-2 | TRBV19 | CASSISNDNGYTF | TGTGCCAGTAGCATATCGAACGACAATGGCTACACCTTC
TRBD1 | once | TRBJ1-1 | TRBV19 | CASKGRQGNTEAFF | TGTGCCAGTAAGGGGCGACAGGGAAACACTGAAGCTTTCTTT
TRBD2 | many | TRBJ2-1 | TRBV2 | CASQSASGMNEQFF | TGTGCCTCGCAATCGGCTAGCGGGATGAATGAGCAGTTCTTC
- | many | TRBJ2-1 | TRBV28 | CASSSGISYNEQFF | TGTGCCAGCAGTTCCGGTATTTCCTACAATGAGCAGTTCTTC
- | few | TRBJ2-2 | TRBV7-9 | CASSLAKQGNTGELFF | TGTGCCAGCAGCTTAGCGAAGCAGGGGAACACCGGGGAGCTGTTTTTT
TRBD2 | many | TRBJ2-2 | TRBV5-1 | CASSQGLAGGTGELFF | TGCGCCAGCAGCCAGGGACTAGCGGGTGGCACCGGGGAGCTGTTTTTT
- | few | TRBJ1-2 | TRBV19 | CASSFPHPGGDGYTF | TGTGCCAGTAGTTTCCCACACCCCGGAGGGGACGGCTACACCTTC
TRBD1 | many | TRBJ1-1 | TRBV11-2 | CASHRTGSNTEAFF | TGTGCCAGCCACCGGACAGGGTCGAACACTGAAGCTTTCTTT
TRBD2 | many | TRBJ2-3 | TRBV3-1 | CASSLRSGGSTDTQYF | TGTGCCAGCAGCCTCCGAAGCGGGGGGAGCACAGATACGCAGTATTTT
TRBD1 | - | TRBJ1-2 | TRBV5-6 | CASSFMTGGIGYTF | TGTGCCAGCAGCTTTATGACAGGGGGCATAGGCTACACCTTC
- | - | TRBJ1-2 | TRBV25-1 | CASSDPRVGGYGYTF | TGTGCCAGCAGTGATCCTCGGGTCGGGGGCTATGGCTACACCTTC
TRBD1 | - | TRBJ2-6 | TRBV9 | CASSGPWGQGRGANVLTF | TGTGCCAGCAGCGGGCCCTGGGGACAGGGGAGAGGGGCCAACGTCCTGACTTTC